This T cell receptor beta chain was recorded in a study of blood T cell repertoires in COVID-19. Study at large: COVID-19 samples from acute and convalescent phases originated in the United States, Italy and Spain. PBMCs, B-cell-depleted T cells, or T cells provided the cDNA or gDNA that made up the material.

Original data processing: Reference gene primer amplification gave nucleated cell count estimates. TCRdb's table, derived via immunoSEQ multiplex PCR, lists solely in-frame clones and lacks some. V and J calls and clone size are those listed in that table; D and trimming were worked out from the DNA. The sample shows under 250,000 clones, more than 70% of them seen only once. The sequenced sample was peripheral blood. The sequence came from a woman in her forties or fifties with acute or convalescent COVID-19.

CDR3 amino acids: CASSEMDSGTLTRYF. In DNA form, the CDR3 reads TGTGCCAGCAGTGAAATGGATTCCGGGACACTTACAAGATACTTC. V usage is TRBV6-1 and J usage is TRBJ2-7; D possibly corresponds to TRBD1 (6 bases). The CDR3 is made up of 15 amino acids. Between the trimmed V and J ends, which lost 2 bases and 13 bases, there was a span of 24 bases. Germline V gene sequence: CDR1 MNHNS, CDR2 SASEGT.